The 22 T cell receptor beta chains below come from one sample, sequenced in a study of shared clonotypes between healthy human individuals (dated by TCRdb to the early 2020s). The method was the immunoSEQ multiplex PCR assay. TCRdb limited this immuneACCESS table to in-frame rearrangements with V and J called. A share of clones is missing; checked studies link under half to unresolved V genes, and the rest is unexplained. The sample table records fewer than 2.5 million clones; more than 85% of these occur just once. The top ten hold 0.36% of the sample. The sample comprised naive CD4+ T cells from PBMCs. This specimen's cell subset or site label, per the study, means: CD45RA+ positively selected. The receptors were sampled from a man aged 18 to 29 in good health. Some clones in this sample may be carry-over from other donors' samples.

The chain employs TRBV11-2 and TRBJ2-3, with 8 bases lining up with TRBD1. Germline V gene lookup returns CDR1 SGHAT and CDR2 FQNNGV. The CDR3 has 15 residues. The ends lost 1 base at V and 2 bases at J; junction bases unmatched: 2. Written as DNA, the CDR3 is TGTGCCAGCAGCTTAGGGACAGGGACCACAGATACGCAGTATTTT. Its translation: CASSLGTGTTDTQYF.

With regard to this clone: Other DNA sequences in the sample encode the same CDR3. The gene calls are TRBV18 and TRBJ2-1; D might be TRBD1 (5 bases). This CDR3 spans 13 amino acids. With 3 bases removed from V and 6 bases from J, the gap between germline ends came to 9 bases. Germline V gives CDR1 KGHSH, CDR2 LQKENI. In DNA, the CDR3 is TGTGCCAGCTCACCGGGGCCGGGCAATGAGCAGTTCTTC. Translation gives CASSPGPGNEQFF.

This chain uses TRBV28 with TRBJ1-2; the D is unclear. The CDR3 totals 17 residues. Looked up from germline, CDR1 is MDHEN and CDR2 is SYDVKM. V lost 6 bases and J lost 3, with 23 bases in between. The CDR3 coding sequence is TGTGCCAGCAGGTTCGAATGGAGCGATTTGGGAGACTATGGCTACACCTTC. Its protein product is CASRFEWSDLGDYGYTF.

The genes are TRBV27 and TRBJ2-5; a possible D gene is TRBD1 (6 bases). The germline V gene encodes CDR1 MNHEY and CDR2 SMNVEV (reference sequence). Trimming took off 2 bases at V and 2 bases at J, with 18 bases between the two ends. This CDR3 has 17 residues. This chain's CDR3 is CASSLTLGGGQQETQYF. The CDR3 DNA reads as TGTGCCAGCAGTTTAACACTAGGTGGGGGACAACAAGAGACCCAGTACTTC.

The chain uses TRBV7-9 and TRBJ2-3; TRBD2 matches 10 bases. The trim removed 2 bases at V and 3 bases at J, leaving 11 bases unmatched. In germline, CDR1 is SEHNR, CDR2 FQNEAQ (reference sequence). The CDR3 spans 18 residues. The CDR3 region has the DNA TGTGCCAGCAGCTTATGGGGGGCTAGCGGGAGTGCAACAGATACGCAGTATTTT. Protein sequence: CASSLWGASGSATDTQYF.

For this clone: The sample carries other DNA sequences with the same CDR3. CDR3 sequence reads: CASSQTGGGTEAFF. The CDR3 nucleotides are TGTGCCAGCAGCCAGACAGGGGGTGGCACTGAAGCTTTCTTT. The chain is built from TRBV28 and TRBJ1-1; 9 bases are a match to TRBD1. V lost 6 bases to trimming and J lost 4 bases; unmatched junction nucleotides: 6. The CDR3 consists of 14 residues. The V gene's germline CDR1 is MDHEN and CDR2 SYDVKM.

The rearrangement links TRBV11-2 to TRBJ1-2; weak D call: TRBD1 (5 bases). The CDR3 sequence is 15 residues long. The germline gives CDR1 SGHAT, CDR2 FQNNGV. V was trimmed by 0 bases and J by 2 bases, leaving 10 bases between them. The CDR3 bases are TGTGCCAGCAGCTTAGACGTAGGGGTCAACTATGGCTACACCTTC. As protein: CASSLDVGVNYGYTF.

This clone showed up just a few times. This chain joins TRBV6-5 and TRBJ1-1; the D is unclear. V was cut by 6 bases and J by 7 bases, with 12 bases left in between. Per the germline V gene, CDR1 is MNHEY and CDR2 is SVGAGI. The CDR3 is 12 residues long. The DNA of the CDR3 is TGTGCCAGCAGCCGGAGCGACGGTGAAGCTTTCTTT. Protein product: CASSRSDGEAFF.

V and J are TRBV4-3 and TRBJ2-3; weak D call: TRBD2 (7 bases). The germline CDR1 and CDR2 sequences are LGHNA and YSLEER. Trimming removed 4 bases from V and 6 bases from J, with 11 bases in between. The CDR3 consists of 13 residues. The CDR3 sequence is CASSRKGGDTQYF. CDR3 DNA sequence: TGCGCCAGCAGCCGCAAGGGGGGGGATACGCAGTATTTT.

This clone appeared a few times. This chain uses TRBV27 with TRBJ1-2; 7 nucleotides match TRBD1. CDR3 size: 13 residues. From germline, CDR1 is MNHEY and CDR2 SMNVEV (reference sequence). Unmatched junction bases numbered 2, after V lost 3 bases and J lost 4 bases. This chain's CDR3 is CASSFRGIYGYTF. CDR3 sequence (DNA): TGTGCCAGCAGTTTCAGGGGGATCTATGGCTACACCTTC.

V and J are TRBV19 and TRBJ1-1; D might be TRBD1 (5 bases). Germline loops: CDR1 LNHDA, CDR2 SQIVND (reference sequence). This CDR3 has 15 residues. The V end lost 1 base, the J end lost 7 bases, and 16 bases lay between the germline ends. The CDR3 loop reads CASSIGHSGGGEAFF. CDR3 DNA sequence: TGTGCCAGTAGTATAGGGCACAGCGGGGGAGGTGAAGCTTTCTTT. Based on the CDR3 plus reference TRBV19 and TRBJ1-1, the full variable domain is DGGITQSPKYLFRKEGQNVTLSCEQNLNHDAMYWYRQDPGQGLRLIYYSQIVNDFQKGDIAEGYSVSREKKESFPLTVTSAQKNPTAFYLCASSIGHSGGGEAFFGQGTRLTVV.

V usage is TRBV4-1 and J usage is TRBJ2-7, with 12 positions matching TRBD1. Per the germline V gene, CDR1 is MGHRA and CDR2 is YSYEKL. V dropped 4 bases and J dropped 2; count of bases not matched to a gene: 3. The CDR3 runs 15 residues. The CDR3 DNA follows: TGCGCCAGCAGCCCTGGGACAGGGGGCGCCTACGAGCAGTACTTC. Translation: CASSPGTGGAYEQYF.

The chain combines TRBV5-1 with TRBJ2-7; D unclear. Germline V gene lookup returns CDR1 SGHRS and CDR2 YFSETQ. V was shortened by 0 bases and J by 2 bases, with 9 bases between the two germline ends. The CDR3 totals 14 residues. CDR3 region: CASSLEGYPYEQYF. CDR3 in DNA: TGCGCCAGCAGCTTGGAGGGCTACCCCTACGAGCAGTACTTC.

In DNA, the CDR3 is TGTGCCAGCAGCGGGGGGCTAGCGGGAGGGTACGGGGAGCTGTTTTTT. Translating gives CASSGGLAGGYGELFF. The chain couples TRBV7-2 to TRBJ2-2; 12 nucleotides match TRBD2. Germline lookup yields CDR1 SGHTA and CDR2 FQGNSA. V gave up 5 bases and J gave up 7 bases; unmatched junction bases: 8. The CDR3 contains 16 residues. The variable domain in full, completed from reference TRBV7-2 and TRBJ2-2, reads GAGVSQSPSNKVTEKGKDVELRCDPISGHTALYWYRQSLGQGLEFLIYFQGNSAPDKSGLPSDRFSAERTGGSVSTLTIQRTQQEDSAVYLCASSGGLAGGYGELFFGEGSRLTVL.

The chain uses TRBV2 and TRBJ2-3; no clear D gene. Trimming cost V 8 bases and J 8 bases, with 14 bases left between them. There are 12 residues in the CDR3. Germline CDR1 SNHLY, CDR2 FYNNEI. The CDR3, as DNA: TGTGCCAGCGTCTCGGGTTTTGGTACGCAGTATTTT. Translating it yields CASVSGFGTQYF.

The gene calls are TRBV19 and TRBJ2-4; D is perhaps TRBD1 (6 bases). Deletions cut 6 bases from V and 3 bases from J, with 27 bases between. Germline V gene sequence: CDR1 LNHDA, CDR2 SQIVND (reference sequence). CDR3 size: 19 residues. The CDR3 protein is CASSGWTVKVLGVKNIQYF. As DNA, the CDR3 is TGTGCCAGTAGCGGGTGGACAGTTAAGGTGTTAGGCGTCAAAAACATTCAGTACTTC.

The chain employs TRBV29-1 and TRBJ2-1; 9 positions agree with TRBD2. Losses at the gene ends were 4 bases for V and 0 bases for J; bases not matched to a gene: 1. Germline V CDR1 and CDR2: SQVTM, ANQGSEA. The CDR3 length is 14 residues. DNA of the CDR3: TGCAGCGTTGCTAGCGGGGTCTCCTACAATGAGCAGTTCTTC. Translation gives CSVASGVSYNEQFF.

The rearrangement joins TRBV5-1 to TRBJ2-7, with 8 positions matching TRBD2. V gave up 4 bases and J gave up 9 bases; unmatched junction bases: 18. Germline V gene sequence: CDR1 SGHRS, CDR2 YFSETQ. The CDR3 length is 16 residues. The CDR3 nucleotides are TGCGCCAGCAGCACATCGTATCCGGGACTAGAGGGGTGGCAGTACTTC. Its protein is CASSTSYPGLEGWQYF.

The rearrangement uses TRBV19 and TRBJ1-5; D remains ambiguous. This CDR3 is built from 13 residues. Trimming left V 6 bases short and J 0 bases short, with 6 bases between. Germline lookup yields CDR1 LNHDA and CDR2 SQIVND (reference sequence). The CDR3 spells CASRVSSNQPQHF. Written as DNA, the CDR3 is TGTGCCAGTAGGGTCAGTAGCAATCAGCCCCAGCATTTT.

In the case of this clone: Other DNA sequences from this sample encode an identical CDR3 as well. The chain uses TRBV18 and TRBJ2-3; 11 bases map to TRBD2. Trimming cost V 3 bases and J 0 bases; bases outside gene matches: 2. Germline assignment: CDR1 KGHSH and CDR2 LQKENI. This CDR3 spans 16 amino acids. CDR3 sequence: CASSPPSGRSTDTQYF. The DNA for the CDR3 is TGTGCCAGCTCACCGCCTAGCGGGAGGAGCACAGATACGCAGTATTTT.

The CDR3 DNA follows: TGTGCCAGCAGTGAACCCCCGTTGAAAAAACTGTTTTTT. Encoded protein: CASSEPPLKKLFF. V usage is TRBV6-1 and J usage is TRBJ1-4; no reliable D call. Trimming removed 2 bases from V and 9 bases from J, with 10 bases in between. The germline gives CDR1 MNHNS, CDR2 SASEGT. The CDR3 contains 13 residues.

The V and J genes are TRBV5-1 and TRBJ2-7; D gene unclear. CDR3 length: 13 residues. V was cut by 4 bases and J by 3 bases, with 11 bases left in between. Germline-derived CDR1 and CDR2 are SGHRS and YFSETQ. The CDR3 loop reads CASSAPGNYEQYF. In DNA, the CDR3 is TGCGCCAGCAGCGCGCCGGGCAACTACGAGCAGTACTTC. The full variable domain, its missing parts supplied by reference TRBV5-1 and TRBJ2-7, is KAGVTQTPRYLIKTRGQQVTLSCSPISGHRSVSWYQQTPGQGLQFLFEYFSETQRNKGNFPGRFSGRQFSNSRSEMNVSTLELGDSALYLCASSAPGNYEQYFGPGTRLTVT.